This entry is about one T cell receptor beta chain. The data derive from a study of CD8 T cells in Susac syndrome. The RNA, 0.5 to 1 ug, was put through reverse transcription using random hexamers. TCRdb reanalysed the immunoSEQ multiplex PCR reads using MiXCR and keeps one entry per CDR3 protein. This sample has some 300,000 distinct CDR3 sequences, with over 75% found just once. Trimming pared 3 bases from V and 4 bases from J, leaving 12 bases between. The CDR3 is made up of 14 amino acids. This rearrangement joins TRBV12-3 or TRBV12-4 to TRBJ1-2; D uncertain. The TCR originated in a human donor with multiple sclerosis. The sequenced sample consisted of CD8+ T cells from PBMCs. The CDR3 nucleotides are TGTGCCAGCAGTTTTATATATTCGGTCTATGGCTACACCTTC. Translated: CASSFIYSVYGYTF.